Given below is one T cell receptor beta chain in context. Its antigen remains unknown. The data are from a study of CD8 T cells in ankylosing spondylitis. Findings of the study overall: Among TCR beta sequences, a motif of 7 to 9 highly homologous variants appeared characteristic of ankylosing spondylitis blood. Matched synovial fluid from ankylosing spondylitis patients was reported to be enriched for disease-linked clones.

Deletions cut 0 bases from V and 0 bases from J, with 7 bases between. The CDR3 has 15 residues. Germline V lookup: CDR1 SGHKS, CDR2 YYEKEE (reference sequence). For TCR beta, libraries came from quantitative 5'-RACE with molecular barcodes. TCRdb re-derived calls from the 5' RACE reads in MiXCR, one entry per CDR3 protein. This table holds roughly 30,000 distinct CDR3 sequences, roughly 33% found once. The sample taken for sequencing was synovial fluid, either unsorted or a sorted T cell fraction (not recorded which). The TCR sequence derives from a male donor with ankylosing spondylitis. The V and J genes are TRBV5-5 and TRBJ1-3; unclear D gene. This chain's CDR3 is CASSLGATSGNTIYF. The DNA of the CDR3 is TGTGCCAGCAGCTTGGGGGCCACCTCTGGAAACACCATATATTTT.